This TCR beta chain was sequenced during a study of T cell responses to AZD1222 COVID-19 vaccine. Points from the study as a whole: Elevations in Spike-specific TCR breadth and depth followed administration of two AZD1222 doses.

As to this clone: Its antigen is not identified.

CDR3 size: 13 residues. V was trimmed by 5 bases and J by 10 bases, leaving 17 bases between them. Germline CDR1 MNHEY, CDR2 SMNVEV (reference sequence). Repertoires were generated with immunoSEQ multiplex PCR, while TCRdb's copy carries only in-frame clones and drops some. The sample holds around 120,000 clones; over 75% are singletons and the top ten take 6.5% to 9%. The chain joins TRBV27 to TRBJ1-2; D may be TRBD1 (6 bases). The sequencing used peripheral blood, collected on day 0 of AZD1222 vaccination. The TCR was taken from an adult in good health. The CDR3 DNA reads TGTGCCAGCAGTCCTTCGGACAGCCGCACCTACACCTTC. It translates to CASSPSDSRTYTF.